This T cell receptor beta chain is drawn from a study of cytomegalovirus exposure and HLA in healthy donors. Overall study findings and caveats: The study found most TCR sequences rare, yet found some public TCRs in many donors.

On this clone: Its antigen is not identified.

The PCR contained 60 Vbeta and 13 Jbeta primers. Sequencing was performed with immunoSEQ multiplex PCR; in TCRdb, only in-frame clones are kept and a portion is missing. The repertoire has 100,000 to 150,000 clones, 80% to 85% of them found once; the top ten carry about 2%. Germline V gives CDR1 KGHSH, CDR2 LQKENI. The length of the CDR3 is 19 residues. J lost 7 bases, V lost 3 bases, and 18 bases had no gene match. Sequences were obtained from PBMCs. The clonotype originates from a woman in her 40s in good health and CMV-seronegative. The chain combines TRBV18 with TRBJ1-6, with 7 bases fitting TRBD1. The CDR3 DNA is TGTGCCAGCTCACCGCAAATGGTCAGGGGGAATTTGGGCAATTCACCCCTCCACTTT. This codes for CASSPQMVRGNLGNSPLHF.